This T cell receptor (beta chain) was captured by sequencing in a study of CD8+ T cells in alopecia areata. Extracted RNA was reverse transcribed into cDNA, the sequencing template. Using immunoSEQ multiplex PCR, the repertoire was profiled, and TCRdb retains in-frame clones only, with some absent. The profile covers over 100,000 clones, with roughly 50% appearing a single time and approximately 18% taken by the ten largest. The receptor comes from a human donor with alopecia areata. The starting material was CD8+ T cells sorted from blood, obtained at week 0.

Here the CDR3 DNA reads TGTGCCAGCAGCTTAGTCCAGGGTGCTGAAGCTTTCTTT. Encoded protein: CASSLVQGAEAFF. The rearrangement uses TRBV7-9 and TRBJ1-1, with D maybe TRBD1 (5 bases). Trimming cost V 1 base and J 6 bases, with 9 bases left between them. Germline V lookup: CDR1 SEHNR, CDR2 FQNEAQ (reference sequence). CDR3 size: 13 residues.